This T cell receptor beta chain was profiled in a study of naive and memory T cell subsets. CMV status came from CD4+ IFNgamma after overnight CMV lysate stimulation. Germline lookup yields CDR1 MNHEY and CDR2 SVGEGT. This CDR3 is built from 18 residues. Trimming removed 6 bases at V and 0 bases at J, with 21 bases between. Two oligonucleotides, mixed equimolar, formed the beta constant-region primer covering TRBC1 and TRBC2. TCRdb called the UMI-ligation and nested PCR reads again in MiXCR, with one record for every CDR3 protein. The data contain about 90,000 distinct CDR3 sequences, 7% of them singletons. Many counts were recorded for this clonotype. Its matching antigen is unknown. Overall study findings and caveats: There was no ground truth to check naive and memory subset results. Clonotypes are single alpha or beta chains, not paired receptors.

The chain is built from TRBV6-2 or TRBV6-3 and TRBJ2-1; possibly TRBD1 for D (5 bases). The specimen sequenced was central memory CD4+ T cells from blood. This receptor was obtained from a human donor in good health. The CDR3, as DNA: TGTGCCAGCAGGGCACTCTTCGGACGGACAAGCTCCTACAATGAGCAGTTCTTC. It codes for CASRALFGRTSSYNEQFF.